The following is a T cell receptor beta chain sequence with its context. Germline V gives CDR1 MNHNY, CDR2 SVGAGI (reference sequence). There are 11 residues in the CDR3. V was shortened by 8 bases and J by 5 bases, with 9 bases between the two germline ends. The data were obtained in a study of blood T cell repertoires in COVID-19. Original processing notes: By means of reference gene primer amplification, nucleated cell counts were estimated. Some clones are missing from TCRdb's copy, which holds only in-frame ones; the method was immunoSEQ multiplex PCR. That table supplies the V and J calls and clone size; D and trimming were determined from the DNA. The sample includes 80,000 or so clones, 75% to 85% of them seen just once.

This TCR came from a woman aged 70-85 years with acute or convalescent COVID-19. The source material was peripheral blood. The chain joins TRBV6-6 to TRBJ1-2, with D possibly TRBD1 on 6 matching bases. CDR3 sequence reads: CASSGQYGYTF. CDR3 bases: TGTGCCAGCTCGGGACAATATGGCTACACCTTC.